This entry lists 11 T cell receptor beta chains sequenced from one sample in a study of blood T cell repertoires in COVID-19. Using immunoSEQ multiplex PCR, the repertoire was profiled, and TCRdb retains in-frame clones only, with some absent. Among about 430,000 clones listed, 70% to 90% were seen once. Source material: PBMCs or T cells enriched from blood (not recorded which). The receptor set was obtained from a woman between 18 and 29 years old who had been exposed to COVID-19.

The chain employs TRBV28 and TRBJ1-3; 10 positions match TRBD1. The CDR3 sequence is 16 residues long. CDR1 MDHEN and CDR2 SYDVKM come from the germline V gene. The junction had 3 bases not matched to a gene; V was cut back by 4 bases and J by 0 bases. CDR3 sequence (DNA): TGTGCCAGCAGTTCCCGGGACAGGGGCTCTGGAAACACCATATATTTT. It specifies CASSSRDRGSGNTIYF. Combining the CDR3 with reference TRBV28 and TRBJ1-3 gives the whole variable domain DVKVTQSSRYLVKRTGEKVFLECVQDMDHENMFWYRQDPGLGLRLIYFSYDVKMKEKGDIPEGYSVSREKKERFSLILESASTNQTSMYLCASSSRDRGSGNTIYFGEGSWLTVV.

This clone was found a few times. The chain is built from TRBV11-2 and TRBJ1-1; 7 nucleotides match TRBD1. Germline CDR1 SGHAT, CDR2 FQNNGV. J was trimmed by 4 bases and V by 1 base; bases with no gene match: 9. This CDR3 has 16 amino acids. The chain's CDR3 is CASSLAQMTGITEAFF. The CDR3 DNA follows: TGTGCCAGCAGCTTAGCCCAAATGACAGGGATCACTGAAGCTTTCTTT.

This chain links TRBV9 with TRBJ1-1; 8 nucleotides agree with TRBD1. The CDR3 totals 15 residues. Germline CDR1 is SGDLS and CDR2 is YYNGEE. J lost 5 bases, V lost 6 bases, and 12 bases had no gene match. CDR3 loop: CASTRTYRGITEAFF. CDR3 nucleotides: TGTGCCAGCACCCGCACCTACAGGGGGATTACTGAAGCTTTCTTT.

This chain joins TRBV7-9 and TRBJ2-1; TRBD1 agrees at 7 bases. The CDR3 extends over 14 amino acids. CDR1 is SEHNR, CDR2 FQNEAQ, per germline (reference sequence). J lost 0 bases, V lost 10 bases, and 6 bases had no gene match. The DNA for the CDR3 is TGTGCCATATATAGGGACAGCTCCTACAATGAGCAGTTCTTC. As protein: CAIYRDSSYNEQFF.

This sequence joins TRBV11-2 and TRBJ2-5; the match to TRBD2 covers 7 bases. Germline V gives CDR1 SGHAT, CDR2 FQNNGV. The CDR3 contains 15 residues. The J segment lost 2 bases and the V segment lost 7 bases, leaving 10 bases of the junction unmatched. CDR3 protein: CASKAVTSPQETQYF. CDR3 DNA sequence: TGTGCCAGCAAAGCGGTGACTAGCCCACAAGAGACCCAGTACTTC.

The chain combines TRBV28 with TRBJ2-3, with D perhaps matching TRBD2 (5 bases). Trimming stripped 6 bases from V and 5 bases from J, with 15 bases between. This CDR3 has 14 amino acids. Looked up from germline, CDR1 is MDHEN and CDR2 is SYDVKM. The CDR3 region has the DNA TGTGCCAGCAGCCTAGGACTGCGCGGAGATACGCAGTATTTT. It codes for CASSLGLRGDTQYF.

The chain combines TRBV24-1 with TRBJ1-2; 9 nucleotides match TRBD1. V was clipped by 2 bases and J by 7 bases; unmatched bases: 4. The CDR3 is made up of 14 amino acids. Germline CDR1 KGHDR, CDR2 SFDVKD. The CDR3 region has the DNA TGTGCCACCAGTGATTCGGGACAGGGTCTTGGCTACACCTTC. Translating gives CATSDSGQGLGYTF.

The chain joins TRBV4-1 to TRBJ2-1; 7 bases match TRBD2. The CDR3 is 16 amino acids. Germline CDR1 and CDR2: MGHRA and YSYEKL. Germline trimming cut 4 bases from V and 8 bases from J; bases unmatched to any gene: 14. CDR3 DNA: TGCGCCAGCAGCCCTAAAGTCCTCAGGGCGGGGGATGAGCAGTTCTTC. Residues: CASSPKVLRAGDEQFF.

This chain connects TRBV10-3 to TRBJ1-5; perhaps TRBD1 as D (5 bases). The V and J ends lost 4 bases and 2 bases respectively, with 9 bases between them. CDR1 is ENHRY, CDR2 SYGVKD, per germline. CDR3 length: 14 residues. The CDR3 region has the DNA TGTGCCATCAGTGTTGACAGCGGCAATCAGCCCCAGCATTTT. The encoded protein is CAISVDSGNQPQHF.

The V call is TRBV10-3, the J call TRBJ2-3; 7 bases are shared with TRBD1. Per the germline V gene, CDR1 is ENHRY and CDR2 is SYGVKD. The CDR3 is 14 residues long. V lost 5 bases, J lost 0 bases, and 2 bases stayed unmatched. For the CDR3, the DNA is TGTGCCATCAGTAGGGGGCTAAGCACAGATACGCAGTATTTT. Translating it yields CAISRGLSTDTQYF.

The V and J genes are TRBV6-5 and TRBJ1-1; possibly TRBD1 for D (5 bases). V shed 5 bases and J shed 3 bases, with 7 bases lying between them. This CDR3 is built from 12 residues. Germline-derived CDR1 and CDR2 are MNHEY and SVGAGI. The CDR3 loop is CASSNRYTEAFF. The CDR3 region has the DNA TGTGCCAGCAGTAACAGGTACACTGAAGCTTTCTTT.